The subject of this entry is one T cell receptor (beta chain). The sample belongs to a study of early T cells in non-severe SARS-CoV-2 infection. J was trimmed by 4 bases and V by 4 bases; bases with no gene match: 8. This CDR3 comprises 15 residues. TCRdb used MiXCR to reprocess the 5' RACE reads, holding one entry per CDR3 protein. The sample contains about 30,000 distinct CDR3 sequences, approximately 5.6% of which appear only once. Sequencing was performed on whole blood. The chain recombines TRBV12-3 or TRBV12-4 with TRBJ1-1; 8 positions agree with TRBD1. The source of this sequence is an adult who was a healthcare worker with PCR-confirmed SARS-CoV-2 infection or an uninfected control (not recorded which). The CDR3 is CASSYPPTGVTEAFF. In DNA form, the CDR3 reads TGTGCCAGCAGTTACCCTCCGACAGGGGTCACTGAAGCTTTCTTT.